The clone carrying this TCR beta chain was counted ten times or more. Its specificity is unknown. Germline loops: CDR1 DFQATT, CDR2 SNEGSKA (reference sequence). Trimming took 5 bases from V and 5 from J, leaving 15 bases between them. CDR3 size: 13 residues. TCRdb processed the 5' RACE reads anew with MiXCR; each CDR3 protein has one entry. Among some 67,000 distinct CDR3 sequences listed, approximately 14% were seen once. This record belongs to a study of early T cells in non-severe SARS-CoV-2 infection. Study overall: Chains were unpaired, as sequencing was done on bulk RNA from unsorted whole blood. The study, taken as a whole, reports: Matching against VDJdb likely underestimated virus-specific expansions, favoring anti-spike CD8.

Sequences were obtained from whole blood. The rearrangement links TRBV20-1 to TRBJ1-1; possible D gene TRBD1, 5 bases. This TCR was recovered from an adult who was a healthcare worker with PCR-confirmed SARS-CoV-2 infection or an uninfected control (not recorded which). Here the CDR3 reads CSAWGRRGTEAFF. CDR3 bases: TGCAGTGCTTGGGGGAGAAGGGGTACTGAAGCTTTCTTT.